Given below is one T cell receptor beta chain in context. This clonotype has a count of ten or more. Its specific antigen is unknown. Per-base quality was not reported, and no clone a single base away is much larger than it. This specimen's time point label, interpreted: newly diagnosed GD, antithyroid drugs for less than 3 months. For both TCR sequencing and RNA sequencing, RNA was extracted from PBMCs using TRIzol. The diagnosis of Graves' disease was made according to American Thyroid Association guidelines. The patients came from an endocrinology department in Xi'an, China. From each patient, approximately 10 milliliters of peripheral blood was collected into an EDTA anticoagulant tube. Ficoll Paque Plus density gradient separation was used to isolate PBMCs, and no additional T cell sorting was done. An Agilent 2100 Bioanalyzer and agarose gel were used to check RNA quality, while a NanoDrop 2000 measured RNA concentration.

The CDR3 runs 11 residues from the cysteine to the phenylalanine. Only the CDR3 part of the read is kept: 33 bases, read in frame from the first base. V loses 5 bases, J loses 11 bases, and the germline ends lie 13 bases apart. CDR1 and CDR2 are read off the germline V gene as SNHLY and FYNNEI. The sample belongs to a study of regulatory T cells in long-lasting Graves disease (dated by TCRdb to 2020 to 2022). Study-wide context: Patients with newly diagnosed Graves' disease had been on antithyroid drugs for under 3 months. A total of roughly 35 samples were covered by TCR sequencing, comprising approximately 13 persistent and around 20 newly diagnosed Graves' disease patients. Persistent Graves' disease patients were compared with newly diagnosed Graves' disease patients by peripheral blood TCR sequencing and RNA sequencing. The study was conducted in China and was registered as a clinical trial.

The library was prepared using multiplex PCR. TCRdb names Illumina HiSeq 4000 as the instrument used. iRepertoire HTBI primers and Arm-PCR amplification of CDR3 regions were used to construct TCR beta libraries. Before sequencing, the PCR products underwent gel purification. The paper's data handling went like this. Across samples, fewer than 70 TRBV and 13 to 15 TRBJ segments were identified and used for gene usage analysis of CDR3 amino acid clonotypes. COPE and FqMerger were used to merge the filtered high-quality paired reads into contigs. BLAST was used to align contigs to IMGT TRBV, TRBD and TRBJ reference genes, and CDR3 was defined according to IMGT. Highly expanded clones were defined as clonotypes with a frequency above 0.1%. Shannon entropy was used to measure repertoire diversity, and the Gini coefficient was used to measure V-J evenness. A clonotype was considered public if more than one individual shared it. TCRdb reworked the public reads: Q25 trimming with fastp, MiXCR clone assembly, productive beta chains retained. Under each unique CDR3 protein, matching rows form one entry showing the most common genes and DNA. The V and J calls were not made by the authors but by TCRdb's processing. A total of a few hundred thousand distinct CDR3 sequences appear in this sample, about a sixth of them only once. The top ten constitute 25% to 30% of the sample.

Paper-wide results and their limitations: More public clonotypes were shared among persistent patients (roughly 2,700) than among newly diagnosed patients (over 900). TRBV28, TRBJ1-2 and TRBJ2-5 were preferentially used in persistent disease, while TRBV20-1 and TRBJ2-1 were favored in newly diagnosed disease. Persistent Graves' disease patients showed lower TCR Shannon entropy and fewer highly expanded clones than newly diagnosed patients, suggesting clonal expansion. Only the TCR beta chain was sequenced and analyzed. The authors noted that the small sample size was a limitation that may lower accuracy. Only peripheral blood was studied, because thyroid tissue, the primary lesion, was inaccessible.

The data also belong to a second study, concerning T cells in Graves' hyperthyroidism and ophthalmopathy. Per that second paper: Stable Graves' hyperthyroidism was defined as the absence of progression to ophthalmopathy over 18 months of follow-up. Hyperthyroidism patients were newly diagnosed, with disease duration under 2 months, and aged 18 to 65 years. Patients with uncontrolled infections, other autoimmune diseases, pregnancy or lactation were excluded. Diagnoses were based on clinical symptoms, serum thyroxine and TRAb, thyroid ultrasound and orbital computed tomography. For the first round of RT-PCR on the TCR CDR3, the HTBI primer set was used together with the Qiagen OneStep RT-PCR kit. Most expanded thyroid clonotypes (frequency above 0.001) were also detected in blood, a finding suggesting that blood repertoires may reflect thyroid immune responses. A 13 V-J signature model separated ophthalmopathy from stable hyperthyroidism, with around 91% sensitivity and 81% to 82% specificity in cross-validation and 80%/75% in testing. In validation, the model predicted progression to ophthalmopathy a median of roughly 6.2 months before onset, with approximately 68% sensitivity and around 76% specificity. To identify distinguishing TCR V-J signatures, a discovery cohort of 100 or so patients was used, comprising roughly 45 with Graves' ophthalmopathy and 57 with stable Graves' hyperthyroidism. Whether ophthalmopathy could be predicted prospectively was tested in an independent validation cohort made up of approximately 19 hyperthyroidism patients plus 17 patients who later progressed to ophthalmopathy. For training and testing, the roughly 97 patients in the discovery cohort were randomly divided in a 7:3 ratio. In addition, the study compared T-cell repertoires in thyroid tissue and in blood from 6 or 7 Graves' hyperthyroidism patients. Following sampling, methimazole starting at 30 mg daily was given to hyperthyroidism patients, and high-dose intravenous methylprednisolone was given to ophthalmopathy patients. The libraries were constructed in a second round of multiplex PCR and then size-selected and purified. Sequencing of the libraries was done on an Illumina HiSeq2000 using paired-end 100 bp reads. SOAPnuke was used to process the raw data, removing reads that contained adapters or uncalled bases, had a mean Phred below 15, or lacked an exact match to the constant primer or identifier. COPE v1.2.5 was used to merge the high-quality paired reads, and each unique nucleotide sequence was defined as a clonotype. MiTCR v1.1 was used to align clonotypes to the IMGT TRBV, TRBD and TRBJ reference segments. The analysis included only V-J combinations with a frequency above 0.0001, which together covered 99% to 99.2% of the repertoires. The TCS score was defined as the ratio of F50 (clonal expansion) to E x V (chaos), calculated using BLOSUM62-based TCRdist between CDR3 peptides within each V-J. Welch's t-statistics and random forest reduced fewer than 550 V-J features to roughly 13, which were used in a naive Bayes classifier (R e1071). Sample size was not statistically predetermined, and blinding of investigators to group allocation was not performed. The paper describes TCR Vbeta CDR3 sequencing of 135 peripheral blood samples, made up of some 42 ophthalmopathy patients, some 80 hyperthyroidism patients and roughly 17 progressor patients.

This clonotype originated in a man aged 40-55 years with Graves disease. Donor details come from another sample of the same person, matched by shared clones. The sequencing here drew on peripheral blood mononuclear cells (PBMCs), taken at new diagnosis, from a patient treated with antithyroid drugs. The V gene is TRBV2 and the J gene is TRBJ2-7; there is no confident call for the D gene. The CDR3 reads CASSQTVDEYF. The DNA sequence follows: TGTGCCAGCAGTCAAACCGTAGATGAGTACTTC. The CDR3, completed at both ends by the reference TRBV2 and TRBJ2-7 genes, gives the full variable domain EPEVTQTPSHQVTQMGQEVILRCVPISNHLYFYWYRQILGQKVEFLVSFYNNEISEKSEIFDDQFSVERPDGSNFTLKIRSTKLEDSAMYFCASSQTVDEYFGPGTRLTVT.